This TCR beta chain was documented in a study of blood T cells in healthy people across ages. Primed by a sample-barcoded 5' primer and a J-beta primer mix, a second PCR proceeded for 7 to 11 cycles. TCRdb reprocessed the 5' RACE reads via MiXCR and lists one record per CDR3 protein. This sample has more than 650,000 distinct CDR3 sequences; 20% to 25% occur once, and the top ten carry less than 25%. Notes on the study in general: Fewer expanded clones and more diversity marked long-lived versus aged donors. Observed TCR beta diversity showed a strong correlation with the percentage of naive T cells as measured by flow cytometry.

Ranging in age from roughly 6 to 90, the donors were healthy Caucasian individuals from Russia. Germline V gives CDR1 SGDLS, CDR2 YYNGEE. This CDR3 region has 16 residues. The V end was cut by 3 bases, the J end by 1 base, with 17 bases between. This clonotype was seen a few times. As yet, its antigen is unknown. The rearrangement uses TRBV9 and TRBJ2-7; D might be TRBD1 (6 bases). Sequences were obtained from blood. This TCR came from a man in his 70s in good health. CDR3 DNA: TGTGCCAGCAGCGAGGGGGAGCGCGCACCATCCTACGAGCAGTACTTC. Protein product: CASSEGERAPSYEQYF.